The rows below give T cell receptor beta chains drawn from one sample of a study of T-cell reconstitution after alpha-beta-depleted transplantation in children. Via MiXCR, TCRdb re-called the PCR reads, giving one row per CDR3 protein. Among about 250,000 distinct CDR3 sequences listed, roughly 25% were seen once. Sequencing used PBMCs, mostly from graft donor cells, obtained 360 days after TCRalphabeta/CD19-depleted stem cell transplant. These receptors originate from a female patient aged 2 to 10 who had a stem cell transplant for congenital amegakaryocytic thrombocytopenia, so the T cells may come from the graft donor. Both conserved end residues are part of each CDR3. The D gene is left open where the match is weak. Clone size, where shown, is once, few, many, or a class for clones that have expanded.

J: TRBJ1-3
D: NA
V: TRBV4-3
size: few
DNA: TGCGCCAGCAGCCACCCCCAAGGGACCGGTGGAAACACCATATATTTT
CDR3: CASSHPQGTGGNTIYF

J: TRBJ2-2
D: TRBD2
V: TRBV10-3
size: few
DNA: TGTGCCATCAGGGGGACTAGCGGGGGGAGCACCGGGGAGCTGTTTTTT
CDR3: CAIRGTSGGSTGELFF

J: TRBJ2-5
D: TRBD2
V: TRBV4-3
size: NA
DNA: TGCGCCAGCAGCCAAGGGTGGGGGACTAGCGGGAGGGCCGAGACCCAGTACTTC
CDR3: CASSQGWGTSGRAETQYF

J: TRBJ1-2
D: NA
V: TRBV5-6
size: NA
DNA: TGTGCCAGCAGCTTAGTGGAGCTCAGATATGGCTACACCTTC
CDR3: CASSLVELRYGYTF

J: TRBJ2-7
D: TRBD1
V: TRBV28
size: few
DNA: TGTGCCAGCAGTTTATTGGCGGGACAGGGGATAGACTACGAGCAGTACTTC
CDR3: CASSLLAGQGIDYEQYF

J: TRBJ2-1
D: NA
V: TRBV10-3
size: few
DNA: TGTGCCATCAGTGGCCATGACGTCGTCTACAATGAGCAGTTCTTC
CDR3: CAISGHDVVYNEQFF

J: TRBJ2-7
D: NA
V: TRBV7-2
size: NA
DNA: TGTGCCAGCAGCTCTGAGGCGGGTCTCTCCTACGAGCAGTACTTC
CDR3: CASSSEAGLSYEQYF

J: TRBJ1-4
D: NA
V: TRBV28
size: few
DNA: TGTGCCAGCAGTTTAATCGACGGTATTGCAACTAATGAAAAACTGTTTTTT
CDR3: CASSLIDGIATNEKLFF

J: TRBJ2-1
D: NA
V: TRBV12-3/TRBV12-4
size: NA
DNA: TGTGCCAGCAGCCCTTTCAATGAGCAGTTCTTC
CDR3: CASSPFNEQFF

J: TRBJ2-1
D: NA
V: TRBV6-1
size: NA
DNA: TGTGCCAGCAGTGAACAAGGACAGAGCTCCTACAATGAGCAGTTCTTC
CDR3: CASSEQGQSSYNEQFF

J: TRBJ2-7
D: NA
V: TRBV29-1
size: many
DNA: TGCAGCGTCGCGGGCCCATCCTACGAGCAGTACTTC
CDR3: CSVAGPSYEQYF

J: TRBJ1-6
D: NA
V: TRBV4-2
size: NA
DNA: TGTGCCAGCAGCCAGGACAAAAACCGGGGCTCACCCCTCCACTTT
CDR3: CASSQDKNRGSPLHF

J: TRBJ2-4
D: NA
V: TRBV20-1
size: few
DNA: TGCAGTGCTAGAGGGGGTAGGAGCAACGGAAACATTCAGTACTTC
CDR3: CSARGGRSNGNIQYF

J: TRBJ2-7
D: NA
V: TRBV20-1
size: few
DNA: TGCAGTGCGGGCAGGGACTGGGTCTACGAGCAGTACTTC
CDR3: CSAGRDWVYEQYF

J: TRBJ1-5
D: NA
V: TRBV24-1
size: NA
DNA: TGTGCCACCAGTGAGGGTAGCAATCAGCCCCAGCATTTT
CDR3: CATSEGSNQPQHF

J: TRBJ2-1
D: NA
V: TRBV12-3/TRBV12-4
size: NA
DNA: TGTGCCAGCACGAAGAACAATGAGCAGTTCTTC
CDR3: CASTKNNEQFF

J: TRBJ2-5
D: NA
V: TRBV20-1
size: few
DNA: TGCAGTGCTAGAAGCCCCCATGCGCCTAGGTGGGAGACCCAGTACTTC
CDR3: CSARSPHAPRWETQYF

J: TRBJ2-6
D: NA
V: TRBV7-9
size: NA
DNA: TGTGCCAGCAGCTTTAGGGACGGGACATCTGGGGCCAACGTCCTGACTTTC
CDR3: CASSFRDGTSGANVLTF

J: TRBJ2-1
D: TRBD1
V: TRBV5-1
size: NA
DNA: TGCGCCAGCAGTCTCGTTGACAGGGGCCACAATGAGCAGTTCTTC
CDR3: CASSLVDRGHNEQFF

J: TRBJ2-3
D: TRBD2
V: TRBV6-2/TRBV6-3
size: few
DNA: TGTGCCAGCACCAAGACTAGCGGAGACACAGATACGCAGTATTTT
CDR3: CASTKTSGDTDTQYF

J: TRBJ2-3
D: NA
V: TRBV7-2
size: NA
DNA: TGTGCCGGGCGGGGGCAGACAGATACGCAGTATTTT
CDR3: CAGRGQTDTQYF

J: TRBJ1-4
D: TRBD1
V: TRBV5-1
size: NA
DNA: TGCGCCAGCAGCTTGAAGGGTGGACAGGGGGTTCGAGAAAAACTGTTTTTT
CDR3: CASSLKGGQGVREKLFF